Listed here are 18 T cell receptor beta chains from one sample, sequenced in a study of blood T cell repertoires in COVID-19. Here immunoSEQ multiplex PCR was the method, and the copy in TCRdb shows in-frame clones only, minus some. The table lists roughly 42,000 clones, 75% to 90% of them singletons. The sequencing sample was made of peripheral blood. The receptors originated from a young man with active or convalescent COVID-19.

A few counts support this clone. The J gene is TRBJ2-1, the V gene TRBV11-3; 8 bases match TRBD2. V gave up 0 bases and J gave up 3 bases; unmatched junction bases: 16. The CDR3 is made up of 20 amino acids. Germline-derived CDR1 and CDR2 are SGHNT and YENEEA. CDR3 protein: CASSLDLSGSSRGGYNEQFF. As DNA, the CDR3 is TGTGCCAGCAGCTTAGATCTCAGCGGGAGTAGTCGGGGAGGCTACAATGAGCAGTTCTTC.

This chain connects TRBV27 to TRBJ1-1; the D gene is possibly TRBD1 (5 bases). CDR1 is MNHEY, CDR2 SMNVEV, per germline (reference sequence). Trimming cost V 3 bases and J 5 bases, with 10 bases left between them. This CDR3 is 13 amino acids long. CDR3 DNA sequence: TGTGCCAGCAGTTTTGGGGCCGTGACTGAAGCTTTCTTT. This translates into CASSFGAVTEAFF.

This rearrangement joins TRBV12-3 or TRBV12-4 to TRBJ1-5; D unclear. Trimming removed 2 bases at V and 7 bases at J, with 9 bases between. This CDR3 has 13 residues. The chain's CDR3 is CASSLINPQPQHF. For the CDR3, the DNA is TGTGCCAGCAGTTTAATCAATCCCCAGCCCCAGCATTTT.

The chain carries TRBV18 and TRBJ1-5, with no clear D. The CDR3 length is 16 residues. The V gene's germline CDR1 is KGHSH and CDR2 LQKENI. The V end lost 6 bases, the J end lost 6 bases, and 21 bases lay between the germline ends. In DNA form, the CDR3 reads TGTGCCAGCTCGCCCATTGCTGGGCAGAACGTTCAGCCCCAGCATTTT. As protein: CASSPIAGQNVQPQHF.

The rearrangement joins TRBV27 to TRBJ2-7, with 7 bases matching TRBD2. V lost 6 bases to trimming and J lost 1 base; unmatched junction nucleotides: 9. This CDR3 spans 15 amino acids. Germline V gene sequence: CDR1 MNHEY, CDR2 SMNVEV (reference sequence). CDR3 sequence reads: CASRDLSGASYEQYV. The CDR3 nucleotides read TGTGCCAGCAGGGATCTAAGCGGGGCTTCCTACGAGCAGTACGTC.

CDR3: CATSDNRRITGNEQFF. CDR3 nucleotide sequence: TGTGCCACCAGTGACAACCGTAGAATAACGGGCAATGAGCAGTTCTTC. V usage is TRBV24-1 and J usage is TRBJ2-1; D is ambiguous. This CDR3 contains 16 residues. The germline V gene encodes CDR1 KGHDR and CDR2 SFDVKD. V dropped 4 bases and J dropped 6 bases, with 18 bases sitting between them.

This clone has more than one count but fewer than ten. The chain links TRBV11-2 to TRBJ2-1; TRBD2 matches at 11 bases. Germline-derived CDR1 and CDR2 are SGHAT and FQNNGV. V was pared by 1 base and J by 2 bases, with 7 bases of the junction left unmatched. The CDR3 has 18 residues. The CDR3 nucleotides are TGTGCCAGCAGCTTAGGCCTAGCGGGGGGACTAACCTACAATGAGCAGTTCTTC. Its translation: CASSLGLAGGLTYNEQFF.

The rearrangement uses TRBV5-1 and TRBJ2-5, with TRBD2 matching over 8 bases. CDR1 is SGHRS, CDR2 YFSETQ, per germline. V dropped 4 bases and J dropped 1; count of bases not matched to a gene: 6. This CDR3 is built from 15 residues. This CDR3 is CASSPAGGGQETQYF. In DNA form, the CDR3 reads TGCGCCAGCAGCCCGGCGGGAGGAGGCCAAGAGACCCAGTACTTC. The whole variable domain, remainder taken from reference TRBV5-1 and TRBJ2-5, is KAGVTQTPRYLIKTRGQQVTLSCSPISGHRSVSWYQQTPGQGLQFLFEYFSETQRNKGNFPGRFSGRQFSNSRSEMNVSTLELGDSALYLCASSPAGGGQETQYFGPGTRLLVL.

The rearrangement links TRBV19 to TRBJ1-2, with 8 bases aligning to TRBD1. The J segment lost 0 bases and the V segment lost 3 bases, leaving 6 bases of the junction unmatched. The CDR3 has 16 residues. Germline V lookup: CDR1 LNHDA, CDR2 SQIVND (reference sequence). The CDR3 loop reads CASSMGQGASNYGYTF. The CDR3 DNA reads as TGTGCCAGTAGTATGGGGCAGGGGGCGTCTAACTATGGCTACACCTTC.

This chain connects TRBV24-1 to TRBJ1-2, with 7 bases that match TRBD1. CDR3 size: 13 residues. Germline V lookup: CDR1 KGHDR, CDR2 SFDVKD. Losses at the gene ends were 2 bases for V and 5 bases for J; bases not matched to a gene: 1. The CDR3 DNA follows: TGTGCCACCAGTGATTCGACAGGGTATGGCTACACCTTC. Encoded protein: CATSDSTGYGYTF.

This clone was seen a handful of times. This sequence joins TRBV7-9 and TRBJ1-5; D ambiguous. The CDR3 sequence is 14 residues long. Germline values: CDR1 SEHNR, CDR2 FQNEAQ (reference sequence). V dropped 1 base and J dropped 4 bases, with 8 bases sitting between them. CDR3 nucleotides: TGTGCCAGCAGCTTAGGGACTTCGAATCAGCCCCAGCATTTT. As protein: CASSLGTSNQPQHF.

This chain links TRBV24-1 with TRBJ2-2, with a weak D call TRBD1 (6 bases). V was clipped by 6 bases and J by 5 bases, with 15 bases between them. The CDR3 totals 15 residues. CDR1 KGHDR and CDR2 SFDVKD come from the germline V gene. The CDR3: CATSNVGARTGELFF. The CDR3 region has the DNA TGTGCCACCAGTAATGTGGGGGCGAGGACCGGGGAGCTGTTTTTT.

This clone showed up just a few times. The chain combines TRBV19 with TRBJ1-5; 7 positions agree with TRBD1. V shed 6 bases and J 3 bases; nucleotides not matched to a gene: 8. The CDR3 sequence is 15 residues long. CDR1 and CDR2 from the germline V gene are LNHDA and SQIVND (reference sequence). CDR3 DNA sequence: TGTGCCAGTAGAAGACAGGGCTTACTCAATCAGCCCCAGCATTTT. Amino acids: CASRRQGLLNQPQHF.

The rearrangement uses TRBV5-4 and TRBJ1-6; D is perhaps TRBD1 (6 bases). Germline V gives CDR1 SGHNT, CDR2 YYREEE (reference sequence). Trimming took 4 bases from V and 0 from J, leaving 14 bases between them. The CDR3 is made up of 17 amino acids. The CDR3 region has the DNA TGTGCCAGCAGCCCTGGGGGGGCAGGCTCCTATAATTCACCCCTCCACTTT. Amino acid sequence: CASSPGGAGSYNSPLHF.

CDR3 region: CASSLLPGRGDSGANVLTF. Here the CDR3 DNA reads TGCGCCAGCAGCTTGCTCCCGGGGAGGGGGGACTCTGGGGCCAACGTCCTGACTTTC. This chain joins TRBV5-1 and TRBJ2-6, with D possibly being TRBD2 (7 bases). With 1 base removed from V and 0 bases from J, the gap between germline ends came to 17 bases. The CDR3 is 19 amino acids. Germline-derived CDR1 and CDR2 are SGHRS and YFSETQ.

The chain has TRBV11-2 and TRBJ1-1, with D hard to call. Trimming stripped 6 bases from V and 1 base from J, with 12 bases between. The CDR3 length is 14 residues. The germline V gene encodes CDR1 SGHAT and CDR2 FQNNGV. The CDR3 DNA reads TGTGCCAGCAGTACTCGACCGGGGAACACTGAAGCTTTCTTT. Translating gives CASSTRPGNTEAFF. Full variable domain (missing parts from reference TRBV11-2 and TRBJ1-1): EAGVAQSPRYKIIEKRQSVAFWCNPISGHATLYWYQQILGQGPKLLIQFQNNGVVDDSQLPKDRFSAERLKGVDSTLKIQPAKLEDSAVYLCASSTRPGNTEAFFGQGTRLTVV.

As concerns this clone: The same CDR3 can be traced to other DNA sequences in this sample. The chain joins TRBV3-1 (or the pseudogene TRBV3-2) to TRBJ2-2; 14 bases fit TRBD2. Germline loops: CDR1 LGHDT, CDR2 YNNKEL (reference sequence). This CDR3 has 18 residues. With 1 base clipped from V and 0 bases from J, the junction kept 1 base outside the gene matches. The CDR3 loop is CASSQGLAGGTNTGELFF. CDR3 DNA: TGTGCCAGCAGCCAAGGACTAGCGGGGGGGACGAACACCGGGGAGCTGTTTTTT.

The CDR3 sequence is CASSYVYGTDTQYF. The CDR3 coding sequence is TGTGCCAGCAGTTACGTTTATGGCACAGATACGCAGTATTTT. This chain connects TRBV6-5 to TRBJ2-3; no reliable D call. Looked up from germline, CDR1 is MNHEY and CDR2 is SVGAGI. Trimming removed 2 bases at V and 1 base at J, with 7 bases between. This CDR3 has 14 residues.